The rows below give T cell receptor beta chains drawn from one sample of a study of shared clonotypes between healthy human individuals. Sequencing used immunoSEQ multiplex PCR; TCRdb keeps in-frame clones, though not all of them. Altogether about 2.2 million clones are present, 93% being singletons, with the ten largest covering about 1.6%. The material sequenced was naive CD8+ T cells from PBMCs. Source of these receptors: a man aged 18 to 29 in good health. Some clones in this sample may be carry-over from other donors' samples. The CDR3 runs from the conserved cysteine through the conserved F or W. The order of the fields is J gene, D gene, V gene, clone size, CDR3 protein, CDR3 DNA. The D gene is left open where the match is weak. Not every row has a clone size; where given, it reads once, few, many or a size class.

TRBJ2-1 TRBD2 TRBV7-8 . CASSLYPQGLATYNEQFF TGTGCCAGCAGCTTATATCCCCAAGGACTAGCGACCTACAATGAGCAGTTCTTC
TRBJ2-7 TRBD2 TRBV9 once CASSVGSGSSYEQYF TGTGCCAGCAGCGTAGGGAGCGGGAGCTCCTACGAGCAGTACTTC
TRBJ1-2 . TRBV4-1 few CASGGLGDYGYTF TGCGCCAGCGGGGGCCTGGGTGACTATGGCTACACCTTC
TRBJ1-6 . TRBV5-4 . CASSLNSQPLHF TGTGCCAGCAGCTTGAATTCTCAACCCCTCCACTTT
TRBJ2-7 . TRBV27 . CASSLSPGAPLEQYF TGTGCCAGCAGTTTATCGCCAGGGGCCCCCCTCGAGCAGTACTTC
TRBJ1-5 . TRBV9 . CASSEDPGPYSNQPQHF TGTGCCAGCAGCGAAGACCCGGGGCCTTATAGCAATCAGCCCCAGCATTTT
TRBJ2-7 . TRBV6-4 . CASEYAYEQYF TGTGCCAGCGAATACGCCTACGAGCAGTACTTC
TRBJ2-7 TRBD2 TRBV29-1 . CSVRQGSGGEQYF TGCAGCGTTAGGCAGGGTTCGGGGGGCGAGCAGTACTTC
TRBJ2-1 TRBD2 TRBV7-9 . CASSRKGTSGRNNEQFF TGTGCCAGCAGCCGAAAGGGAACTAGCGGGAGAAATAATGAGCAGTTCTTC
TRBJ2-1 . TRBV6-6 . CASRSRESAYNEQFF TGTGCCAGCAGGTCGAGGGAGTCAGCCTACAATGAGCAGTTCTTC
TRBJ2-1 TRBD2 TRBV29-1 . CSVRSGTITYNEQFF TGCAGCGTTCGTTCCGGGACTATCACCTACAATGAGCAGTTCTTC
TRBJ2-7 . TRBV5-1 once CASSLYYRGSGYEQYF TGCGCCAGCAGCTTGTATTATCGGGGGAGTGGGTACGAGCAGTACTTC
TRBJ1-5 TRBD1 TRBV28 . CASSLNPGGGQPQHF TGTGCCAGCAGTTTAAATCCAGGGGGCGGACAGCCCCAGCATTTT
TRBJ2-1 TRBD2 TRBV10-3 . CAIREAGVGVYEQFF TGTGCCATCAGGGAAGCGGGAGTTGGTGTTTATGAGCAGTTCTTC
TRBJ2-3 TRBD2 TRBV12-5 . CASGLGLAGSTDTQYF TGTGCTAGTGGTTTGGGACTAGCGGGGAGCACAGATACGCAGTATTTT
TRBJ2-7 . TRBV7-9 . CASSWEGGSYEQYF TGTGCCAGCAGCTGGGAAGGGGGCTCCTACGAGCAGTACTTC
TRBJ2-7 . TRBV5-4 . CASSLGTLGEQYF TGTGCCAGCAGCTTGGGGACCCTAGGCGAGCAGTACTTC
TRBJ2-1 . TRBV7-9 . CASSAQNNEQFF TGTGCCAGCAGCGCCCAGAACAATGAGCAGTTCTTC
TRBJ2-7 . TRBV28 . CASSSTLRRDKAYYEQYF TGTGCCAGCAGTTCAACACTCCGCCGGGACAAGGCATACTACGAGCAGTACTTC
TRBJ2-4 . TRBV11-2 . CASSSFIGDENIQYF TGTGCCAGCAGCTCTTTCATAGGCGACGAAAACATTCAGTACTTC
TRBJ1-2 . TRBV11-2 . CASSFLRIYGYTF TGTGCCAGCAGCTTCCTAAGGATCTATGGCTACACCTTC
TRBJ2-1 . TRBV11-1 . CASSPLSGYIYNEQFF TGTGCCAGCAGCCCCCTCTCGGGTTATATCTACAATGAGCAGTTCTTC
TRBJ2-1 TRBD2 TRBV6-1 . CATLAGSNNEQFF TGTGCCACTCTAGCGGGATCGAACAATGAGCAGTTCTTC
TRBJ2-3 . TRBV15 . CATSRDWVGGITDTQYF TGTGCCACCAGCAGAGATTGGGTCGGCGGGATCACAGATACGCAGTATTTT
TRBJ1-1 . TRBV25-1 once CASSQNTGTNTEAFF TGTGCCAGCAGCCAAAATACCGGAACGAACACTGAAGCTTTCTTT
TRBJ1-5 . TRBV15 once CATSRDGFGGGPDQPQHF TGTGCCACCAGCAGAGATGGCTTCGGTGGGGGGCCCGATCAGCCCCAGCATTTT
TRBJ2-1 TRBD2 TRBV7-3 . CASSLFSSGSSYNEQFF TGTGCCAGCAGCTTATTTAGTAGCGGGAGCTCCTACAATGAGCAGTTCTTC